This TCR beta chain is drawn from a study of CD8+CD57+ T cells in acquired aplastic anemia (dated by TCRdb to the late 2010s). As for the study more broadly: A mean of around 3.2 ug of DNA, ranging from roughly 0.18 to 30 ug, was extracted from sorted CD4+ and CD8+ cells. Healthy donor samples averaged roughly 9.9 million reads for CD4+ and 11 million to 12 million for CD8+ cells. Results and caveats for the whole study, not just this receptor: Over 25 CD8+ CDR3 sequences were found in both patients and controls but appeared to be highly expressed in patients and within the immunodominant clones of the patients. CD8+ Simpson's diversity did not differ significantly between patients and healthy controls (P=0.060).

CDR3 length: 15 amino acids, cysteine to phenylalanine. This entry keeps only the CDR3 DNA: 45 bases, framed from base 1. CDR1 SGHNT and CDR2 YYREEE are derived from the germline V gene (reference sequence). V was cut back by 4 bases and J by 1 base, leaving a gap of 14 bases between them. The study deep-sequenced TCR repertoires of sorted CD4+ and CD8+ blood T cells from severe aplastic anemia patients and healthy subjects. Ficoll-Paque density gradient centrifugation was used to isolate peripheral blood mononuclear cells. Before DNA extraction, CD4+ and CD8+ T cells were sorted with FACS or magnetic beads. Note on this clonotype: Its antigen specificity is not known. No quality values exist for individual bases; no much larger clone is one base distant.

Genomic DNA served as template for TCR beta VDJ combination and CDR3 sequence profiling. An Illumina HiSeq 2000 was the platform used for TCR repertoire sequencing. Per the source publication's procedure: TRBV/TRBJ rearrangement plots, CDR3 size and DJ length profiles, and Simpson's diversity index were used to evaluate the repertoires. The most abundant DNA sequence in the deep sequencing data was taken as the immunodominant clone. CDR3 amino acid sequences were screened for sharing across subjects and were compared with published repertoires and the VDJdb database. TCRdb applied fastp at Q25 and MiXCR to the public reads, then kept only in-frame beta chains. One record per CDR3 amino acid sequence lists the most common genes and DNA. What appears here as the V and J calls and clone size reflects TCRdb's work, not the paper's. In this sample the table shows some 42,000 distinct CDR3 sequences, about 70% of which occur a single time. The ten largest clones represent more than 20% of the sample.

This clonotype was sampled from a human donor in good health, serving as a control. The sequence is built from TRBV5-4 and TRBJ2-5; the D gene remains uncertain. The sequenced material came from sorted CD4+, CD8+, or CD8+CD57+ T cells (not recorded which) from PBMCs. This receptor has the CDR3 CASSPTVASQETQYF. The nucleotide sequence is TGTGCCAGCAGCCCCACCGTAGCCAGCCAAGAGACCCAGTACTTC.